The rows below give T cell receptor beta chains drawn from one sample of a study of shared clonotypes between healthy human individuals. Only in-frame clones appear in the TCRdb table, and some are missing; sequencing was by immunoSEQ multiplex PCR. Of about 1.5 million clones in the sample, roughly 97% are singletons; the top ten hold approximately 1%. What was sequenced was naive CD4+ T cells sorted from blood. Every receptor here comes from a man aged 25 to 40 in good health. CDR3s include the opening cysteine and the closing phenylalanine or tryptophan. Fields, in order: clone size, V gene, D gene, J gene, CDR3 DNA, CDR3 protein. The D gene is left open where the match is weak. Size tells how often a clone was seen (once, few, many) or the class of an expanded clone, and some rows leave it out.

>-|TRBV27|-|TRBJ2-7
TGTGCCAGCAGCCGTCAGGGAATCTACGAGCAGTACTTC
CASSRQGIYEQYF
>-|TRBV15|-|TRBJ2-5
TGTGCCACCAGCCGACGTGGGGGTTTAGGGGAGACCCAGTACTTC
CATSRRGGLGETQYF
>-|TRBV28|-|TRBJ2-7
TGTGCCAGCAGTAGAGCGTCAGCCTACGAGCAGTACTTC
CASSRASAYEQYF
>once|TRBV5-4|TRBD1|TRBJ2-7
TGTGCCAGCAGCCAAGAACACGGGACAGCAACCTACGAGCAGTACTTC
CASSQEHGTATYEQYF
>-|TRBV5-1|-|TRBJ1-1
TGCGCCAGCAGCCTTAGGGCAGGGTTTACCACTGAAGCTTTCTTT
CASSLRAGFTTEAFF
>-|TRBV6-5|-|TRBJ2-5
TGTGCCAGCAGTTACCTCGGACCACAACAAGAGACCCAGTACTTC
CASSYLGPQQETQYF
>-|TRBV5-1|TRBD1|TRBJ2-7
TGCGCCAGCAGCTTGGCCCCGACAGGGAGCTCCTACGAGCAGTACTTC
CASSLAPTGSSYEQYF
>-|TRBV18|-|TRBJ1-1
TGTGCCAGCTCACCACCTTCAAGGGGTGGCACTGAAGCTTTCTTT
CASSPPSRGGTEAFF
>-|TRBV29-1|-|TRBJ2-1
TGCAGCGAATCTTACCTAGGCTCGCGAAGATACAATGAGCAGTTCTTC
CSESYLGSRRYNEQFF
>-|TRBV2|-|TRBJ2-1
TGTGCCAGTCTTGGCTATGACAGACACTCCTACAATGAGCAGTTCTTC
CASLGYDRHSYNEQFF
>-|TRBV4-2|TRBD1|TRBJ2-1
TGTGCCAGCAGCCCAGGGGGTAGCTCCTACAATGAGCAGTTCTTC
CASSPGGSSYNEQFF
>-|TRBV5-1|-|TRBJ2-7
TGCGCCAGCAGCGCAGGGACAAATCCTTCCTACGAGCAGTACTTC
CASSAGTNPSYEQYF
>-|TRBV19|TRBD1|TRBJ1-1
TGTGCCAGCCGGACAGGGGGGAGTGAAGCTTTCTTT
CASRTGGSEAFF
>-|TRBV2|TRBD1|TRBJ2-5
TGTGCCAGCAGATCGGACAGGGCGGTGGAGACCCAGTACTTC
CASRSDRAVETQYF
>-|TRBV10-2|-|TRBJ2-7
TGCGCCAGCAGTGAGTCCAGGGTAGCGTACGAGCAGTACTTC
CASSESRVAYEQYF
>-|TRBV28|-|TRBJ1-1
TGTGCCAGCAGTTTTCAGGACACTGAAGCTTTCTTT
CASSFQDTEAFF
>-|TRBV19|-|TRBJ1-5
TGTGCCTCCGGGGCCCTTAATCAGCCCCAGCATTTT
CASGALNQPQHF
>-|TRBV5-1|TRBD1|TRBJ1-2
TGCGCCAGCAGTCGGACAGGGGAGAATGGCTACACCTTC
CASSRTGENGYTF
>-|TRBV30|TRBD1|TRBJ1-2
TGTGCCTGGAGTCACCGCCGACAGGGAAACATCTATGGCTACACCTTC
CAWSHRRQGNIYGYTF
>-|TRBV18|-|TRBJ2-7
TGTGCCAGCTCACCCGTGACAGGTCTCGGCGAGCAGTACTTC
CASSPVTGLGEQYF
>once|TRBV7-9|TRBD1|TRBJ2-3
TGTGCCAGCAGCGGAAGGGACAGCCCAGATACGCAGTATTTT
CASSGRDSPDTQYF
>-|TRBV5-5|TRBD1|TRBJ2-7
TGTGCCAGCAGCATGAGGACAGGGGGCTTCGAGCAGTACTTC
CASSMRTGGFEQYF
>once|TRBV6-5|TRBD2|TRBJ2-1
TGTGCCAGCAGGAACGCGGGAGGGCTGCGGGAGCAGTTCTTC
CASRNAGGLREQFF
>-|TRBV19|TRBD2|TRBJ2-7
TGTGCCAGTAGTACTCCGCTAGCGGGAGGGCCCTTTCGGTACGAGCAGTACTTC
CASSTPLAGGPFRYEQYF
>-|TRBV6-1|-|TRBJ1-5
TGTGCCACCCTAATCGACAAGTCCCAGCCCCAGCATTTT
CATLIDKSQPQHF
>-|TRBV28|TRBD1|TRBJ1-2
TGTGCCAGCAGTTTACGGACAGGGAATGGCTACACCTTC
CASSLRTGNGYTF
>-|TRBV5-4|TRBD2|TRBJ2-7
TGTGCCAGCAGCTTGGCGGGACTATCAACCTACGAGCAGTACTTC
CASSLAGLSTYEQYF
>-|TRBV7-9|-|TRBJ1-1
TGTGCCAGCAGCTTATTACGAGTCAGCACGAACACTGAAGCTTTCTTT
CASSLLRVSTNTEAFF
>-|TRBV5-4|-|TRBJ2-3
TGTGCCAGCAGCCCGGACAGTTACACAGATACGCAGTATTTT
CASSPDSYTDTQYF
>-|TRBV20-1|-|TRBJ2-7
TGCAGTGCTAGACAGGTCGTACAGTACTTC
CSARQVVQYF
>-|TRBV28|-|TRBJ1-5
TGTGCCAGCAGGGACAGAAATAATCAGCCCCAGCATTTT
CASRDRNNQPQHF
>-|TRBV25-1|TRBD2|TRBJ2-7
TGTGCCAGCGGAACCGATAGACTAGCGGGAGACCACGAGCAGTACTTC
CASGTDRLAGDHEQYF
>-|TRBV28|-|TRBJ2-3
TGTGCCAGCAGTTTATTTTCGGGGTTAGACGACACAGATACGCAGTATTTT
CASSLFSGLDDTDTQYF
>-|TRBV7-9|-|TRBJ2-7
TGTGCCAGCAGCCCAGTCAATTCACCCACCTACGAGCAGTACTTC
CASSPVNSPTYEQYF
>-|TRBV11-2|TRBD2|TRBJ2-4
TGTGCCAGCAGCGCGCCCCGTTCGGGACTAGCGGAGCGCGGCATTCAGTACTTC
CASSAPRSGLAERGIQYF
>-|TRBV9|-|TRBJ2-1
TGTGCCAGCAGCCCATCCGGGACTCTTCTTCTGGAAAATGAGCAGTTCTTC
CASSPSGTLLLENEQFF
>-|TRBV9|TRBD2|TRBJ2-7
TGTGCCAGCAGCGTAGCTAGCGGGACAAGTGAGCAGTACTTC
CASSVASGTSEQYF
>-|TRBV7-8|TRBD2|TRBJ2-7
TGTGCCAGCAGCCAGAGGCCGCCTAGCGGGAACTACGAGCAGTACTTC
CASSQRPPSGNYEQYF
>-|TRBV15|-|TRBJ2-1
TGTGCCACCAGCATCGCGTCAGGGTACCAGTTCTTC
CATSIASGYQFF
>-|TRBV6-4|-|TRBJ2-3
TGTGCCAGCAGTGACACGGGCCTCACAGATACGCAGTATTTT
CASSDTGLTDTQYF